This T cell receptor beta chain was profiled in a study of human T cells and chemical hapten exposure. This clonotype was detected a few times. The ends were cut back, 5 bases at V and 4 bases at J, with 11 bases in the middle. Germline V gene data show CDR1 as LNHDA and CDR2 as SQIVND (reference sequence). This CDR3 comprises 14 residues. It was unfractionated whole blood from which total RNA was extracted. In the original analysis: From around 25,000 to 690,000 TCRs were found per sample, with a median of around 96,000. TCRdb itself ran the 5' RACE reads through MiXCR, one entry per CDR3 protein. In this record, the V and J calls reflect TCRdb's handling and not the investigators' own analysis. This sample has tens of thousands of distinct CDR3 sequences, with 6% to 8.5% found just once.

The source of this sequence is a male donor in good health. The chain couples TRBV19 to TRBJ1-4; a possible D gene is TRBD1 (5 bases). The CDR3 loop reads CASSSGLFNEKLFF. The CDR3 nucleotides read TGTGCCAGTAGTTCGGGACTGTTTAATGAAAAACTGTTTTTT. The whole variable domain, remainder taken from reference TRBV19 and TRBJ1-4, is DGGITQSPKYLFRKEGQNVTLSCEQNLNHDAMYWYRQDPGQGLRLIYYSQIVNDFQKGDIAEGYSVSREKKESFPLTVTSAQKNPTAFYLCASSSGLFNEKLFFGSGTQLSVL.